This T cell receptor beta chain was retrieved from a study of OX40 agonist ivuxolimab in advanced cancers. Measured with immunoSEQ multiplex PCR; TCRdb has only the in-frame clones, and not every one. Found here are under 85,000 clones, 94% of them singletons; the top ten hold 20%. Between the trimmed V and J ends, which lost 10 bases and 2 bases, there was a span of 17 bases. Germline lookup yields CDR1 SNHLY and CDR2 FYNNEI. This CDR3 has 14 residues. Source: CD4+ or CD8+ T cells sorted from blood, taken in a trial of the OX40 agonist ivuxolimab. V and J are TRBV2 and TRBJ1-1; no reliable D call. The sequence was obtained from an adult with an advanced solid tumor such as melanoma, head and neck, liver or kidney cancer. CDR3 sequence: CATEAGIDNTEAFF. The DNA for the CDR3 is TGTGCCACCGAGGCGGGGATAGATAACACTGAAGCTTTCTTT.